Below, 12 T cell receptor beta chains from the same sample are listed, as sequenced in a study of cytomegalovirus exposure and HLA in healthy donors. Method: immunoSEQ multiplex PCR; TCRdb's copy keeps in-frame clones and lacks some. The sample lists 150,000 or so clones, approximately 86% occurring once. The sample consisted of PBMCs. These receptors were collected from a man in his late teens or twenties in good health and CMV-seropositive.

CDR3 sequence (DNA): TGCAGCGTTGAAGAACAGGGGGCCACCTGGACCGGGGAGCTGTTTTTT. Its translation is CSVEEQGATWTGELFF. This sequence joins TRBV29-1 and TRBJ2-2, with TRBD1 matching 9 bases. Germline values: CDR1 SQVTM, CDR2 ANQGSEA. The CDR3 is made up of 16 amino acids. The J segment lost 5 bases and the V segment lost 0 bases, leaving 7 bases of the junction unmatched.

The CDR3, as DNA: TGTGCCAGCACCGGAACTAGCGGGGGGAAAGAGACCCAGTACTTC. Residues: CASTGTSGGKETQYF. The chain uses TRBV27 and TRBJ2-5; 12 nucleotides line up with TRBD2. CDR3 length: 15 residues. CDR1 is MNHEY, CDR2 SMNVEV, per germline (reference sequence). With 7 bases clipped from V and 3 bases from J, the junction kept 6 bases outside the gene matches.

The chain combines TRBV30 with TRBJ1-2; D unclear. Germline V gives CDR1 GTSNPN, CDR2 SVGIG (reference sequence). The CDR3 totals 13 residues. V was shortened by 2 bases and J by 4 bases, with 11 bases between the two germline ends. CDR3 DNA: TGTGCCTGGAGTCCGTTAGGACTCTATGGCTACACCTTC. Amino acid sequence: CAWSPLGLYGYTF.

The rearrangement joins TRBV7-2 to TRBJ2-7; 13 positions agree with TRBD2. Germline lookup yields CDR1 SGHTA and CDR2 FQGNSA. The CDR3 sequence is 16 residues long. The V segment lost 2 bases and the J segment 7 bases; nucleotides outside the gene matches: 8. This CDR3 is CASSLITSGREGEQYF. In DNA form, the CDR3 reads TGTGCCAGCAGCTTAATCACTAGCGGGAGGGAGGGGGAGCAGTACTTC.

The chain employs TRBV7-9 and TRBJ2-1; perhaps TRBD2 as D (5 bases). This CDR3 contains 16 residues. The V and J ends lost 2 bases and 7 bases respectively, with 18 bases between them. Germline CDR1 is SEHNR and CDR2 is FQNEAQ (reference sequence). In DNA form, the CDR3 reads TGTGCCAGCAGCTTAAGCACTAGTGGGTCGGGTAATGAGCAGTTCTTC. This sequence encodes CASSLSTSGSGNEQFF.

This clone was recorded only once. The rearrangement uses TRBV7-2 and TRBJ2-2; D gene ambiguous. Trimming left V 2 bases short and J 6 bases short, with 7 bases between. The V gene's germline CDR1 is SGHTA and CDR2 FQGNSA. This CDR3 is 13 amino acids long. The CDR3 sequence is CASSLTLAGELFF. CDR3 nucleotides: TGTGCCAGCAGCTTAACTCTGGCCGGGGAGCTGTTTTTT.

The chain has TRBV29-1 and TRBJ2-5; 13 bases agree with TRBD2. Unmatched junction bases numbered 6, after V lost 6 bases and J lost 5 bases. CDR1 is SQVTM and CDR2 is ANQGSEA in the germline V gene. The CDR3 has 14 residues. CDR3 protein: CSVGLAGLLETQYF. The CDR3 bases are TGCAGCGTGGGACTAGCGGGGCTTTTGGAGACCCAGTACTTC. The variable domain in full, completed from reference TRBV29-1 and TRBJ2-5, reads SAVISQKPSRDICQRGTSLTIQCQVDSQVTMMFWYRQQPGQSLTLIATANQGSEATYESGFVIDKFPISRPNLTFSTLTVSNMSPEDSSIYLCSVGLAGLLETQYFGPGTRLLVL.

In DNA form, the CDR3 reads TGTGCCAGCAGCACCCGGGACAGGGGAAGGTTTGGCTACACCTTC. It is translated as CASSTRDRGRFGYTF. The chain combines TRBV5-6 with TRBJ1-2, with 10 bases matching TRBD1. The V gene's germline CDR1 is SGHDT and CDR2 YYEEEE. With V trimmed by 4 bases and J by 7 bases, 10 bases remained unmatched. The CDR3 runs to 15 residues.

The rearrangement links TRBV5-3 to TRBJ1-5; tentative D call: TRBD1 (6 bases). TRBV5-3 is noted as an ORF with a role that remains uncertain. The ends were cut back, 10 bases at V and 5 bases at J, with 19 bases in the middle. The CDR3 totals 14 residues. The CDR3 DNA reads TGTGCCGCACCGCCTCGGGACACCTATCAGCCCCAGCATTTT. It translates to CAAPPRDTYQPQHF.

The V call is TRBV9, the J call TRBJ2-1; 11 bases match TRBD2. CDR1 is SGDLS and CDR2 is YYNGEE in the germline V gene. Germline trimming cut 3 bases from V and 4 bases from J; bases unmatched to any gene: 6. The CDR3 has 16 amino acids. CDR3 region: CASSGLAGGNYNEQFF. The CDR3 bases are TGTGCCAGCAGCGGGTTAGCGGGAGGGAATTACAATGAGCAGTTCTTC.

V and J are TRBV30 and TRBJ2-3; 9 bases line up with TRBD2. Trimming removed 6 bases from V and 5 bases from J; junction bases left unmatched: 21. This CDR3 contains 18 residues. The germline gives CDR1 GTSNPN, CDR2 SVGIG (reference sequence). The CDR3 region has the DNA TGTGCCTGCGCTGTGGGGCTAGCGGGAAGGGGGTTCGGAGATACGCAGTATTTT. Amino acids: CACAVGLAGRGFGDTQYF.

On this clone: One end of the junction is discordant with germline, which a read error may explain. Different DNA sequences within this sample yield the same CDR3. The chain has TRBV4-3 and TRBJ2-7; 8 bases fit TRBD1. The V gene's germline CDR1 is LGHNA and CDR2 YSLEER. The CDR3 extends over 17 amino acids. The CDR3 DNA reads as TGCGCCAGCAGCCAAGATAGTTCGGCAGGGGGCTACAACGAGCAGTACTTT. It translates to CASSQDSSAGGYNEQYF.